This T cell receptor beta chain stems from a study of early T cells in non-severe SARS-CoV-2 infection. The sample holds a few counts of this clonotype. Germline V CDR1 and CDR2: MNHEY, SMNVEV (reference sequence). Between the trimmed V and J ends, which lost 5 bases and 4 bases, there was a span of 13 bases. The CDR3 spans 14 residues. TCRdb used MiXCR to reprocess the 5' RACE reads, holding one entry per CDR3 protein. The table records 70,000 to 85,000 distinct CDR3 sequences, 9% to 15% of them present only once. Specimen: whole blood. This chain joins TRBV27 and TRBJ2-3, with D unclear. This receptor was taken from an adult who was a healthcare worker with PCR-confirmed SARS-CoV-2 infection or an uninfected control (not recorded which). The CDR3: CASSPRSSPDTQYF. DNA for the CDR3: TGTGCCAGCAGTCCCCGTAGTAGCCCAGATACGCAGTATTTT.